This passage covers 12 T cell receptor beta chains from one sample sequenced in a study of blood T cells in healthy people across ages. Using a J-beta primer mix together with a sample-barcoded 5' primer, a second PCR was run for roughly 6 to 12 cycles. TCRdb fed the 5' RACE reads into MiXCR, producing one record per CDR3 protein. The sample shows 2 million or so distinct CDR3 sequences, less than 50% of them seen only once. Sample: blood. The receptors originated from a woman aged 40 to 50 in good health.

This clonotype was detected a few times. The genes are TRBV2 and TRBJ1-2, with D perhaps matching TRBD1 (5 bases). The germline V and J ends were trimmed by 0 bases and 8 bases, with 16 bases remaining between them. Per germline, CDR1 SNHLY and CDR2 FYNNEI. The CDR3 has 15 residues. CDR3 protein: CASSEARLQALGYTF. The CDR3 DNA reads TGTGCCAGCAGTGAAGCCAGACTACAGGCACTCGGCTACACCTTC.

To note about this clonotype: A read error may explain this, as a much larger clone is one base away. The gene calls are TRBV6-5 and TRBJ1-2; D not resolved. Germline CDR1 is MNHEY and CDR2 is SVGAGI. The CDR3 is 11 residues long. The CDR3 DNA is TGTGCCGGCAGTTACAAGGGTAGCTACACCTTC. Its translation: CAGSYKGSYTF.

This sequence joins TRBV6-5 and TRBJ2-7, with TRBD1 matching over 7 bases. The germline CDR1 and CDR2 sequences are MNHEY and SVGAGI. V lost 2 bases to trimming and J lost 3 bases; unmatched junction nucleotides: 4. This CDR3 comprises 14 residues. CDR3 sequence: CASSYAHRGYEQYF. Here the CDR3 DNA reads TGTGCCAGCAGTTACGCCCACAGGGGCTACGAGCAGTACTTC.

This clonotype occurred a few times. V gene TRBV7-2 combines with J gene TRBJ2-1; 8 bases match TRBD1. CDR1 and CDR2 from the germline V gene are SGHTA and FQGNSA. The CDR3 runs to 13 residues. After removal of 5 bases from V and 12 bases from J, the junction contained 9 bases not matched to a gene. CDR3: CASSMARDRRQFF. As DNA, the CDR3 is TGTGCCAGCAGCATGGCGAGGGACAGGAGGCAGTTCTTC.

This clonotype was detected once. V gene TRBV5-5 combines with J gene TRBJ1-2; 12 bases align to TRBD1. Germline V gene lookup returns CDR1 SGHKS and CDR2 YYEKEE (reference sequence). The CDR3 is 15 amino acids. Germline trimming cut 6 bases from V and 2 bases from J; bases unmatched to any gene: 5. DNA of the CDR3: TGTGCCAGCAACAAGGGACAGGGGGCGAACTATGGCTACACCTTC. This sequence encodes CASNKGQGANYGYTF.

A few counts support this clonotype. V gene TRBV6-2 or TRBV6-3 combines with J gene TRBJ1-5, with D maybe TRBD1 (5 bases). The germline V gene has CDR1 MNHEY and CDR2 SVGEGT. V lost 2 bases, J lost 4 bases, and 6 bases lay in between. This CDR3 has 13 residues. The DNA of the CDR3 is TGTGCCAGCAGTTACGGGGCGAATCAGCCCCAGCATTTT. This codes for CASSYGANQPQHF.

The CDR3 bases are TGTGCCAGCAGACAACTAGCGGGGGGCCCAACGCAAGAGACCCAGTACTTC. Residues: CASRQLAGGPTQETQYF. This rearrangement joins TRBV12-3 or TRBV12-4 to TRBJ2-5, with 12 positions matching TRBD2. This CDR3 has 17 residues. V lost 6 bases to trimming and J lost 2 bases; unmatched junction nucleotides: 10.

This clonotype came up a few times. The chain is built from TRBV6-5 and TRBJ1-6; D is undetermined. CDR1 and CDR2 (germline): MNHEY, SVGAGI. This CDR3 is 16 amino acids long. V shed 8 bases and J shed 0 bases, with 14 bases lying between them. DNA of the CDR3: TGTGCCAGCCTGCGAATGGGGAGCTCCTATAATTCACCCCTCCACTTT. Protein sequence: CASLRMGSSYNSPLHF.

V is TRBV20-1 and J is TRBJ1-6; D possibly corresponds to TRBD1 (5 bases). The CDR3 covers 15 residues. V was shortened by 5 bases and J by 5 bases, with 16 bases between the two germline ends. Germline V gene sequence: CDR1 DFQATT, CDR2 SNEGSKA (reference sequence). CDR3 region: CSAPGGAANNSPLHF. CDR3 coding DNA: TGCAGTGCTCCAGGTGGGGCAGCGAATAATTCACCCCTCCACTTT.

This sequence joins TRBV7-2 and TRBJ2-4, with TRBD1 as a possible D gene (7 bases). Per the germline V gene, CDR1 is SGHTA and CDR2 is FQGNSA. The CDR3 spans 14 residues. V was shortened by 6 bases and J by 8 bases, with 17 bases between the two germline ends. The CDR3 loop is CASRETGRRDIQYF. The CDR3 DNA follows: TGTGCCAGCAGGGAGACAGGGAGGAGGGACATTCAGTACTTC.

The chain uses TRBV6-5 and TRBJ2-7; D uncertain. There are 16 residues in the CDR3. Trimming pared 0 bases from V and 0 bases from J, leaving 12 bases between. CDR1 is MNHEY, CDR2 SVGAGI, per germline. As DNA, the CDR3 is TGTGCCAGCAGTTACTCTGGCCGTATGAGCTCCTACGAGCAGTACTTC. Translation gives CASSYSGRMSSYEQYF.

This chain connects TRBV7-9 to TRBJ2-7; D unclear. The ends were cut back, 5 bases at V and 4 bases at J, with 9 bases in the middle. Germline V gene lookup returns CDR1 SEHNR and CDR2 FQNEAQ (reference sequence). The CDR3 length is 12 residues. CDR3 amino acids: CASSRHPYEQYF. CDR3 DNA sequence: TGTGCCAGCAGCCGCCACCCATACGAGCAGTACTTC. Using reference TRBV7-9 and TRBJ2-7 for the parts outside the CDR3, the full variable domain is DTGVSQNPRHKITKRGQNVTFRCDPISEHNRLYWYRQTLGQGPEFLTYFQNEAQLEKSRLLSDRFSAERPKGSFSTLEIQRTEQGDSAMYLCASSRHPYEQYFGPGTRLTVT.